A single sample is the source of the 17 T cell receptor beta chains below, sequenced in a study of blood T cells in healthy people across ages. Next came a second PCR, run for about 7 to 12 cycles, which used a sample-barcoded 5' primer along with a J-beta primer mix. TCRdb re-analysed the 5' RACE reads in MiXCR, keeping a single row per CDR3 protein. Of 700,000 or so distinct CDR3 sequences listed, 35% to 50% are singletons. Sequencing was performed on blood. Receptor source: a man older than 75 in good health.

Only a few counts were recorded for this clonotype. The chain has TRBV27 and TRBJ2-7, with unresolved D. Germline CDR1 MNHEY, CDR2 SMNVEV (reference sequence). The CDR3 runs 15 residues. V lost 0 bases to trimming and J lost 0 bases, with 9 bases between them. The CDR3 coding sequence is TGTGCCAGCAGTTTATCGCTCGCGCTCTCCTACGAGCAGTACTTC. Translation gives CASSLSLALSYEQYF.

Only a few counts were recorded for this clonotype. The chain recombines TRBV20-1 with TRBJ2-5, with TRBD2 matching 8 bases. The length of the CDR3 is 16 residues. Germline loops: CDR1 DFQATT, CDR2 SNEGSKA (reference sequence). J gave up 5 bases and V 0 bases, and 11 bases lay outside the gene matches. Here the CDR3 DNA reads TGCAGTGCTAGAGATCGAGCGGGAGTTATATTGGAGACCCAGTACTTC. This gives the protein CSARDRAGVILETQYF.

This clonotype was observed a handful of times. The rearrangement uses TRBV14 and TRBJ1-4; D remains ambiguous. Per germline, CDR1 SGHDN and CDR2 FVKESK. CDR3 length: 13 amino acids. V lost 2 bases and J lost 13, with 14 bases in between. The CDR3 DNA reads TGTGCCAGCAGCCAAACCCTACAGAGCTTACTGTTTTTT. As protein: CASSQTLQSLLFF.

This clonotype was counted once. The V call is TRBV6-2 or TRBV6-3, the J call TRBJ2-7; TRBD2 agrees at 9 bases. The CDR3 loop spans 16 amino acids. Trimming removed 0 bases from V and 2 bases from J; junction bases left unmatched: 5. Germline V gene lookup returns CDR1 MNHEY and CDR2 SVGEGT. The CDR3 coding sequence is TGTGCCAGCAGTTACTCGAGCGGGGGGCCACCCTACGAGCAGTACTTC. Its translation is CASSYSSGGPPYEQYF.

CDR3 region: CASSARSWGENEKLFF. CDR3 in DNA: TGTGCCAGCAGCGCCCGGTCCTGGGGCGAAAATGAAAAACTGTTTTTT. This chain connects TRBV9 to TRBJ1-4; perhaps TRBD1 as D (5 bases). V dropped 3 bases and J dropped 5 bases, with 17 bases sitting between them. The germline CDR1 and CDR2 sequences are SGDLS and YYNGEE. CDR3 length: 16 residues.

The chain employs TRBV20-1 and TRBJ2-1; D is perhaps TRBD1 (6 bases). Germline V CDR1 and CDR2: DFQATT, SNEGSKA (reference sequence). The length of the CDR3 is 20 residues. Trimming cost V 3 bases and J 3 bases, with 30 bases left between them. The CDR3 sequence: CSASSPLNNRERKSYNEQFF. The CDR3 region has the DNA TGCAGTGCTAGTAGTCCCCTGAACAACAGGGAAAGAAAGAGCTACAATGAGCAGTTCTTC.

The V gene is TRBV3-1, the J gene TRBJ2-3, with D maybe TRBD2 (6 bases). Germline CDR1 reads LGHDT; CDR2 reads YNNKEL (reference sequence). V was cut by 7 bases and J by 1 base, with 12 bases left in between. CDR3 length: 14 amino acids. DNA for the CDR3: TGTGCCAGCACCCTAACGGGGGGCACAGATACGCAGTATTTT. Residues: CASTLTGGTDTQYF.

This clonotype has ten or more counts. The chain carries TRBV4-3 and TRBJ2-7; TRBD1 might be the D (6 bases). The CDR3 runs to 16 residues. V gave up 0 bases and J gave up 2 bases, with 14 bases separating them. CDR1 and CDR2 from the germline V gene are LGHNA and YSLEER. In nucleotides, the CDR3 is TGCGCCAGCAGCCAAGATAGTAGGACAGTGCCCTACGAGCAGTACTTC. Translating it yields CASSQDSRTVPYEQYF.

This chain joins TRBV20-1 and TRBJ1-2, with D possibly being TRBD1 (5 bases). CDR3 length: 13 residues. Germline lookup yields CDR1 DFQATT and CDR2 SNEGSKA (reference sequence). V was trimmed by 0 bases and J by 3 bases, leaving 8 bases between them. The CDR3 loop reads CSARDDRHYGYTF. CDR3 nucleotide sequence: TGCAGTGCTAGAGACGACAGACACTATGGCTACACCTTC.

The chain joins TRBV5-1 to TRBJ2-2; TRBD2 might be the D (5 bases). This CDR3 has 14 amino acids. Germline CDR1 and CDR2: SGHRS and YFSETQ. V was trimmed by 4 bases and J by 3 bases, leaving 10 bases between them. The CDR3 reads CASSPRVDTGELFF. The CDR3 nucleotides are TGCGCCAGCAGCCCGAGGGTTGACACCGGGGAGCTGTTTTTT.

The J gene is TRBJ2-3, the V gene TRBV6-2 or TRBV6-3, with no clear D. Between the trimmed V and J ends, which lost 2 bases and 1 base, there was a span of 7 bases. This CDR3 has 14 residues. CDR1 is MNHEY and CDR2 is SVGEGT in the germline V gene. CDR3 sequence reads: CASSYRVGTDTQYF. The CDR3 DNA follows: TGTGCCAGCAGTTACCGGGTGGGCACAGATACGCAGTATTTT.

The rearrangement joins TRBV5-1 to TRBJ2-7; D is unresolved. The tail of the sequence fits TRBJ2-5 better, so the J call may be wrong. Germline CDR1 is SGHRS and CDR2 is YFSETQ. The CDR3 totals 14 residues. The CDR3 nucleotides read TGCGCCAGCAGCTTGCAAAAGACCCAAGAGACCCAGTACTTC. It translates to CASSLQKTQETQYF.

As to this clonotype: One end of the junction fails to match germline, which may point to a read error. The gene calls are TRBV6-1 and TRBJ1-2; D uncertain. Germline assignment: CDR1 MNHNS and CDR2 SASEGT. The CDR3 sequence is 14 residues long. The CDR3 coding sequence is TGTGCCATCAGTGAAGGTGGGGTTGGGAATGGCTACACCTTC. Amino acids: CAISEGGVGNGYTF.

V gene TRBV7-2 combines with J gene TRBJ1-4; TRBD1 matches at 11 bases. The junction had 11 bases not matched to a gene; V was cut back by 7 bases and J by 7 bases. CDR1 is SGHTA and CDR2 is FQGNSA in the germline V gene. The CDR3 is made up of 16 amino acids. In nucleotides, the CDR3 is TGTGCCAGCACCGAAGGAGGACAGGGGGCAGGTGAAAAACTGTTTTTT. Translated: CASTEGGQGAGEKLFF. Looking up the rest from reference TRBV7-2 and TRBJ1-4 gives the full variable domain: GAGVSQSPSNKVTEKGKDVELRCDPISGHTALYWYRQSLGQGLEFLIYFQGNSAPDKSGLPSDRFSAERTGGSVSTLTIQRTQQEDSAVYLCASTEGGQGAGEKLFFGSGTQLSVL.

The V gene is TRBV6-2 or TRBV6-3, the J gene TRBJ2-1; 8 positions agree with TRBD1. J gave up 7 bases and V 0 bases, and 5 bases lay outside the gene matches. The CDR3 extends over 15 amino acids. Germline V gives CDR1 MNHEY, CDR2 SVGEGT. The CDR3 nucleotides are TGTGCCAGCAGTTACTCCACAGGGGGTTCGAATGAGCAGTTCTTC. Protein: CASSYSTGGSNEQFF.

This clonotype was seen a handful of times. The CDR3 DNA reads TGTGCCAGCAGTTTAGCGGCCTTCTTCAATGAGCAGTTCTTC. Amino acid sequence: CASSLAAFFNEQFF. The rearrangement joins TRBV28 to TRBJ2-1; D call uncertain. The CDR3 loop spans 14 amino acids. Germline V CDR1 and CDR2: MDHEN, SYDVKM. V lost 2 bases to trimming and J lost 6 bases, with 11 bases between them.

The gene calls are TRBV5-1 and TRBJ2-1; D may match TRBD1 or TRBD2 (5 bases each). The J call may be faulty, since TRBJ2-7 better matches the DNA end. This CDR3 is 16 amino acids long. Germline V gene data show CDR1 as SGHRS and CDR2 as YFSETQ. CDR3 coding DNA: TGCGCCAGCACGGAGTCCGAGGGGAGCTCCTACAATGAGCAGTACTTC. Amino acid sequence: CASTESEGSSYNEQYF.